Listed here are 26 T cell receptor beta chains from one sample, sequenced in a study of shared clonotypes between healthy human individuals. The table came from immunoSEQ multiplex PCR; TCRdb's copy has only in-frame clones and leaves some out. The sample lists a few hundred thousand clones; less than 75% were seen once. The sample consisted of memory CD4+ T cells sorted from blood. Subset reported: CD45RA-negative fraction. The receptors stem from a man in his thirties or forties in good health.

This clone has just a few counts. The V gene is TRBV4-1, the J gene TRBJ2-1, with 7 bases lining up with TRBD1. The CDR3 extends over 15 amino acids. Trimming cost V 1 base and J 4 bases; bases outside gene matches: 4. CDR1 is MGHRA and CDR2 is YSYEKL in the germline V gene. The CDR3 DNA reads TGCGCCAGCAGCCAAGGGGGGACAGAATACAATGAGCAGTTCTTC. Translating it yields CASSQGGTEYNEQFF.

This chain joins TRBV9 and TRBJ1-2; D unresolved. V dropped 0 bases and J dropped 1 base, with 10 bases sitting between them. Per germline, CDR1 SGDLS and CDR2 YYNGEE. This CDR3 is built from 15 residues. The DNA for the CDR3 is TGTGCCAGCAGCGTAGCGGGCAGTCTTAACTATGGCTACACCTTC. Its translation is CASSVAGSLNYGYTF.

V and J are TRBV5-1 and TRBJ2-1, with 7 bases matching TRBD2. Germline trimming cut 0 bases from V and 0 bases from J; bases unmatched to any gene: 3. From germline, CDR1 is SGHRS and CDR2 YFSETQ. The CDR3 extends over 16 amino acids. As DNA, the CDR3 is TGCGCCAGCAGCTTGGTGCGCGGGAGCTCCTACAATGAGCAGTTCTTC. As protein: CASSLVRGSSYNEQFF.

The V call is TRBV28, the J call TRBJ2-7; D is ambiguous. Germline CDR1 MDHEN, CDR2 SYDVKM. With 6 bases removed from V and 4 bases from J, the gap between germline ends came to 10 bases. The CDR3 sequence is 12 residues long. DNA of the CDR3: TGTGCCAGCAGCTCGGACCGATACGAGCAGTACTTC. It yields the protein CASSSDRYEQYF.

The chain couples TRBV7-9 to TRBJ1-6; D unclear. The ends were cut back, 2 bases at V and 10 bases at J, with 6 bases in the middle. Germline CDR1 SEHNR, CDR2 FQNEAQ (reference sequence). There are 12 residues in the CDR3. The CDR3 DNA reads TGTGCCAGCAGCTTATTCACCTCACCCCTCCACTTT. Translating it yields CASSLFTSPLHF.

The CDR3 region has the DNA TGTGCCAGCAGCTACAACGCCGGGGAGCTGTTTTTT. This translates into CASSYNAGELFF. The J gene is TRBJ2-2, the V gene TRBV2, with no clear D. This CDR3 is built from 12 residues. Germline assignment: CDR1 SNHLY and CDR2 FYNNEI. V gave up 6 bases and J gave up 6 bases, with 8 bases separating them.

The chain is built from TRBV29-1 and TRBJ2-5; possible D gene TRBD1, 5 bases. The V gene's germline CDR1 is SQVTM and CDR2 ANQGSEA. V shed 4 bases and J shed 5 bases, with 14 bases lying between them. The CDR3 is 13 residues long. The CDR3 region has the DNA TGCAGCGTTGTTCCCAGGGTTCGGGAGACCCAGTACTTC. It codes for CSVVPRVRETQYF. The full variable domain, rest sourced from reference TRBV29-1 and TRBJ2-5, is SAVISQKPSRDICQRGTSLTIQCQVDSQVTMMFWYRQQPGQSLTLIATANQGSEATYESGFVIDKFPISRPNLTFSTLTVSNMSPEDSSIYLCSVVPRVRETQYFGPGTRLLVL.

This clone was picked up a small number of times. CDR3 in DNA: TGCAGCGTTGGGGTAGCGGGAGTGTTAGGAGAGACCCAGTACTTC. Amino acid sequence: CSVGVAGVLGETQYF. The chain couples TRBV29-1 to TRBJ2-5; TRBD2 aligns across 9 bases. The CDR3 has 15 residues. From germline, CDR1 is SQVTM and CDR2 ANQGSEA. V lost 4 bases, J lost 4 bases, and 10 bases stayed unmatched.

The V gene is TRBV30, the J gene TRBJ2-1; a possible D gene is TRBD2 (6 bases). Trimming removed 3 bases at V and 8 bases at J, with 14 bases between. This CDR3 comprises 13 residues. In germline, CDR1 is GTSNPN, CDR2 SVGIG (reference sequence). The CDR3 nucleotides are TGTGCCTGGAGCAATTCGGGGGTTGATGAGCAGTTCTTC. This codes for CAWSNSGVDEQFF.

The chain links TRBV18 to TRBJ1-3, with 8 positions matching TRBD1. Germline V CDR1 and CDR2: KGHSH, LQKENI. The V gene end was trimmed by 1 base and the J gene end by 4 bases; junction bases not matched to a gene: 9. The CDR3 has 17 amino acids. CDR3 loop: CASSPLIPGGSGNTIYF. The CDR3 DNA is TGTGCCAGCTCACCACTTATTCCAGGGGGCAGCGGAAACACCATATATTTT.

The chain employs TRBV19 and TRBJ2-2, with 12 positions matching TRBD2. Germline V CDR1 and CDR2: LNHDA, SQIVND (reference sequence). The V and J ends lost 5 bases and 3 bases, in that order; junction bases with no gene match: 10. This CDR3 contains 18 residues. The CDR3 is CASSAKTSGSWYTGELFF. In nucleotides, the CDR3 is TGTGCCAGTAGTGCGAAGACTAGCGGGAGTTGGTACACCGGGGAGCTGTTTTTT. Full variable domain (rest looked up from reference TRBV19 and TRBJ2-2): DGGITQSPKYLFRKEGQNVTLSCEQNLNHDAMYWYRQDPGQGLRLIYYSQIVNDFQKGDIAEGYSVSREKKESFPLTVTSAQKNPTAFYLCASSAKTSGSWYTGELFFGEGSRLTVL.

DNA for the CDR3: TGTGCCAGCAGCCTAGAGGAGAACTATGGCTACACCTTC. Translated, it gives CASSLEENYGYTF. The V gene is TRBV4-2, the J gene TRBJ1-2; D ambiguous. The CDR3 is 13 residues long. Germline V gives CDR1 LGHNA, CDR2 YNFKEQ. Trimming took off 4 bases at V and 2 bases at J, with 8 bases between the two ends.

The chain is built from TRBV6-1 and TRBJ2-3; 10 bases are shared with TRBD1. The CDR3 is made up of 15 amino acids. V lost 4 bases, J lost 3 bases, and 4 bases stayed unmatched. Germline V lookup: CDR1 MNHNS, CDR2 SASEGT. CDR3 bases: TGTGCCAGCAGTGGCCCGGGACAGGGGACAGATACGCAGTATTTT. It codes for CASSGPGQGTDTQYF.

This chain links TRBV28 with TRBJ1-5; unclear D gene. This CDR3 contains 13 residues. Germline lookup yields CDR1 MDHEN and CDR2 SYDVKM. V lost 4 bases to trimming and J lost 6 bases, with 10 bases between them. CDR3 sequence (DNA): TGTGCCAGCAGTTCGGGTCACGGTCAGCCCCAGCATTTT. Its protein is CASSSGHGQPQHF.

This rearrangement joins TRBV18 to TRBJ2-5, with unresolved D. Germline assignment: CDR1 KGHSH and CDR2 LQKENI. CDR3 size: 12 residues. The V and J ends lost 1 base and 5 bases respectively, with 5 bases between them. CDR3 residues: CASSPRSETQYF. CDR3 DNA sequence: TGTGCCAGCTCACCACGATCCGAGACCCAGTACTTC.

V gene TRBV2 combines with J gene TRBJ2-4; D is undetermined. CDR1 and CDR2 from the germline V gene are SNHLY and FYNNEI. Between the trimmed V and J ends, which lost 2 bases and 2 bases, there was a span of 13 bases. The CDR3 is made up of 16 amino acids. In nucleotides, the CDR3 is TGTGCCAGCAGTGAACTGGCAGCCCTTACCAAAAACATTCAGTACTTC. It translates to CASSELAALTKNIQYF.

The V and J genes are TRBV10-3 and TRBJ2-4; 9 bases map to TRBD2. Trimming took 2 bases from V and 8 from J; bases not matched to a gene: 7. The CDR3 runs 15 residues. The germline V gene has CDR1 ENHRY and CDR2 SYGVKD. CDR3 sequence (DNA): TGTGCCATCAGTGAGCCAACTAGCGGGTCTTACATTCAGTACTTC. It specifies CAISEPTSGSYIQYF.

The V gene is TRBV18, the J gene TRBJ2-7, with 9 bases lining up with TRBD1. Losses at the gene ends were 5 bases for V and 5 bases for J; bases not matched to a gene: 10. Germline assignment: CDR1 KGHSH and CDR2 LQKENI. The CDR3 length is 15 residues. CDR3: CASSSRGQGFHEQYF. As DNA, the CDR3 is TGTGCCAGCTCATCGAGAGGACAGGGGTTCCACGAGCAGTACTTC.

The gene calls are TRBV6-1 and TRBJ1-5; D not resolved. Trimming stripped 1 base from V and 0 bases from J, with 10 bases between. CDR3 length: 16 residues. Germline V gene lookup returns CDR1 MNHNS and CDR2 SASEGT. CDR3 protein: CASSEGVGDSNQPQHF. The CDR3 nucleotides read TGTGCCAGCAGTGAAGGTGTGGGAGATAGCAATCAGCCCCAGCATTTT.

The chain recombines TRBV9 with TRBJ1-5, with TRBD1 identical over 7 bases. Germline CDR1 SGDLS, CDR2 YYNGEE. V gave up 1 base and J gave up 6 bases; unmatched junction bases: 7. The length of the CDR3 is 15 residues. In DNA form, the CDR3 reads TGTGCCAGCAGCGTATACCCAGGGGGAGGTCAGCCCCAGCATTTT. Translated: CASSVYPGGGQPQHF. The full variable domain, its missing parts supplied by reference TRBV9 and TRBJ1-5, is DSGVTQTPKHLITATGQRVTLRCSPRSGDLSVYWYQQSLDQGLQFLIQYYNGEERAKGNILERFSAQQFPDLHSELNLSSLELGDSALYFCASSVYPGGGQPQHFGDGTRLSIL.

This clone was seen a single time. V and J are TRBV27 and TRBJ1-5, with 12 positions matching TRBD1. Germline V gives CDR1 MNHEY, CDR2 SMNVEV (reference sequence). This CDR3 spans 18 amino acids. After removal of 2 bases from V and 0 bases from J, the junction contained 5 bases not matched to a gene. CDR3 in DNA: TGTGCCAGCAGTTTAGGGGGACAGGGGGCCGGTAGCAATCAGCCCCAGCATTTT. Translating it yields CASSLGGQGAGSNQPQHF.

This chain uses TRBV6-1 with TRBJ1-1, with 8 bases identical to TRBD1. The CDR3 spans 14 residues. Germline CDR1 reads MNHNS; CDR2 reads SASEGT. With 3 bases clipped from V and 5 bases from J, the junction kept 5 bases outside the gene matches. CDR3 region: CASSDRGRGTEAFF. The DNA for the CDR3 is TGTGCCAGCAGTGACAGGGGGCGCGGGACTGAAGCTTTCTTT.

The chain has TRBV11-2 and TRBJ2-7; 9 positions match TRBD1. Trimming cost V 6 bases and J 2 bases; bases outside gene matches: 11. CDR3 size: 16 residues. Germline V gives CDR1 SGHAT, CDR2 FQNNGV. CDR3 sequence: CASRSNRTGATYEQYF. The CDR3 DNA reads as TGTGCCAGCAGATCAAACCGGACAGGGGCCACCTACGAGCAGTACTTC. The entire variable domain, with the rest obtained from reference TRBV11-2 and TRBJ2-7, is as follows: EAGVAQSPRYKIIEKRQSVAFWCNPISGHATLYWYQQILGQGPKLLIQFQNNGVVDDSQLPKDRFSAERLKGVDSTLKIQPAKLEDSAVYLCASRSNRTGATYEQYFGPGTRLTVT.

The chain couples TRBV28 to TRBJ2-7; possible D gene TRBD2, 5 bases. Germline assignment: CDR1 MDHEN and CDR2 SYDVKM. The CDR3 runs 10 residues. The V and J ends lost 8 bases and 9 bases respectively, with 11 bases between them. The CDR3 sequence is CASAGVGQYF. For the CDR3, the DNA is TGTGCCAGCGCCGGGGTGGGGCAGTACTTC.

The chain combines TRBV10-3 with TRBJ1-1, with a possible D match to TRBD1 (5 bases). The V and J ends lost 4 bases and 10 bases respectively, with 16 bases between them. Germline V CDR1 and CDR2: ENHRY, SYGVKD. This CDR3 has 13 amino acids. DNA for the CDR3: TGTGCCATCAGTGGACACACCAGGGAGGCAGCTTTCTTT. It codes for CAISGHTREAAFF.

The chain combines TRBV5-4 with TRBJ2-7; 14 positions agree with TRBD2. With V trimmed by 2 bases and J by 5 bases, 6 bases remained unmatched. Germline V CDR1 and CDR2: SGHNT, YYREEE (reference sequence). The CDR3 covers 16 residues. In nucleotides, the CDR3 is TGTGCCAGCAGCTTCGGGACTAGCGGGAGACAGAACGAGCAGTACTTC. Its protein product is CASSFGTSGRQNEQYF.